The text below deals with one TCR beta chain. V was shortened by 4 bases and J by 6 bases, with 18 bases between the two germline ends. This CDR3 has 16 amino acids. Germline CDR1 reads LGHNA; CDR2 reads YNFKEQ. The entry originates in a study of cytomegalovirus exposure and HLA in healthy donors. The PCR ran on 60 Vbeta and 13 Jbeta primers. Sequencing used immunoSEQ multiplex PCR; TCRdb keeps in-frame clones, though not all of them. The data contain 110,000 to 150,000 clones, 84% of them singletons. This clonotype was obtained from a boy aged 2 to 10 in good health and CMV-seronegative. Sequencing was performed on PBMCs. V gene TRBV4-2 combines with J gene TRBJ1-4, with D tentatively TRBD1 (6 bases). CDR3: CASSLPGVARDEKLFF. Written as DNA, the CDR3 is TGTGCCAGCAGCCTACCAGGGGTCGCGAGAGATGAAAAACTGTTTTTT.